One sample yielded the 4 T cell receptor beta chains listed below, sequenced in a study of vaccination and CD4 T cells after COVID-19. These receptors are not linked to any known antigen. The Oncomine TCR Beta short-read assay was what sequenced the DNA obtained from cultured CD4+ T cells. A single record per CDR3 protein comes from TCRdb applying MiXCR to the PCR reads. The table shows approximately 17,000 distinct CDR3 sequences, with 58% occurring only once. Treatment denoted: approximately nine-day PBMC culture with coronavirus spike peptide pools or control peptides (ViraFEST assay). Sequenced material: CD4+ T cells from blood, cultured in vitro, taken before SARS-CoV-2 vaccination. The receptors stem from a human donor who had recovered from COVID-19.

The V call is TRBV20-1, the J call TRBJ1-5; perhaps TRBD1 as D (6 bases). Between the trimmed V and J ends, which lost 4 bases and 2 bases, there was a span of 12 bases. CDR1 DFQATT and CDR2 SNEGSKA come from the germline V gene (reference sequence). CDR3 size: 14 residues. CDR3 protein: CSAKGQSGNQPQHF. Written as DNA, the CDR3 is TGCAGTGCTAAAGGACAGTCGGGCAATCAGCCCCAGCATTTT.

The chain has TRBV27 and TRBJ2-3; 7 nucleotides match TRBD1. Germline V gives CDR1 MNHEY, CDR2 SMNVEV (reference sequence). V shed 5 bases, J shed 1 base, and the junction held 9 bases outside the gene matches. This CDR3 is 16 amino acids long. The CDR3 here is CASSPGFGTGTDTQYF. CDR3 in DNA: TGTGCCAGCAGTCCAGGATTCGGGACAGGCACAGATACGCAGTATTTT.

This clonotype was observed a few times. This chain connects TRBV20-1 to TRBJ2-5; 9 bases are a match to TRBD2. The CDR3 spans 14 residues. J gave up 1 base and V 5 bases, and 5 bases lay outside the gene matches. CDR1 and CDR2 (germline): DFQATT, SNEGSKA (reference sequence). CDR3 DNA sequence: TGCAGTGCTCGTCGAGCGGGAGGCCAAGAGACCCAGTACTTC. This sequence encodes CSARRAGGQETQYF.

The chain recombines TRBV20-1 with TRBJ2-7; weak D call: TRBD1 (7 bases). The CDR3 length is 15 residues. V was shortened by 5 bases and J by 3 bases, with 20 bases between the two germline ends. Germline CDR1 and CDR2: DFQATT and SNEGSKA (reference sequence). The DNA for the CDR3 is TGCAGTGCTGAGGGGGGACAGACTAAAGTCTACGAGCAGTACTTC. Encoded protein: CSAEGGQTKVYEQYF.